A selection of T cell receptor beta chains follows, all from one sample in a study of T-cell reconstitution after alpha-beta-depleted transplantation in children. TCRdb ran MiXCR on the PCR reads and lists one entry per CDR3 protein. The table shows 70,000 to 95,000 distinct CDR3 sequences, with less than 20% occurring only once. This sample comprised PBMCs, mostly from graft donor cells, obtained 360 days after TCRalphabeta/CD19-depleted stem cell transplant. Receptors originate from a male patient aged 2-15 years who had a stem cell transplant for acute lymphoblastic leukemia, so the T cells may come from the graft donor. Each CDR3 is given without its conserved first and last residue.

ASSRDSRPNTEAF | TRBJ1-1 | 13 | TRBV25-1
ASSAGTGWIGELF | TRBJ2-2 | 13 | TRBV12-3/TRBV12-4
AISGNRDPTDTQY | TRBJ2-3 | 13 | TRBV10-3
ASSLYGAGEKLF | TRBJ1-4 | 12 | TRBV12-3/TRBV12-4
ASSYSRRIVGRNTEAF | TRBJ1-1 | 16 | TRBV6-5
AIQSGRRVDEQF | TRBJ2-1 | 12 | TRBV10-3
ASRPQGRWTSGSSYNEQF | TRBJ2-1 | 18 | TRBV6-2/TRBV6-3
ASSLRDRGHNEQF | TRBJ2-1 | 13 | TRBV7-6
ASSSMIARFHFYTQY | TRBJ2-3 | 15 | TRBV12-3/TRBV12-4
ASSLSRGYT | TRBJ1-2 | 9 | TRBV7-9
ASSLEGSGRADTQY | TRBJ2-3 | 14 | TRBV12-3/TRBV12-4
ASSWGTGVYNEQF | TRBJ2-1 | 13 | TRBV5-1
ASSPWWERYEQY | TRBJ2-7 | 12 | TRBV5-8
SAGQREQF | TRBJ2-1 | 8 | TRBV29-1
ASSSDSSYEQY | TRBJ2-7 | 11 | TRBV27
ASSPSSYEQY | TRBJ2-7 | 10 | TRBV18
ASSQGREVKF | TRBJ2-1 | 10 | TRBV6-5
ASSWDREGNYGYT | TRBJ1-2 | 13 | TRBV5-1
ASSLSSGANVLT | TRBJ2-6 | 12 | TRBV5-1
ATSDLNQETQY | TRBJ2-5 | 11 | TRBV24-1
ASRSGQNTEAF | TRBJ1-1 | 11 | TRBV7-9
ASSYSNSRANIQY | TRBJ2-4 | 13 | TRBV6-5
ASSLAGNYGYT | TRBJ1-2 | 11 | TRBV5-1
SASIQREKNEQF | TRBJ2-1 | 12 | TRBV20-1
AISERDNYNSPLH | TRBJ1-6 | 13 | TRBV10-3
ASSFWTSGVDTQY | TRBJ2-3 | 13 | TRBV5-5
ASRPGQVYNEQF | TRBJ2-1 | 12 | TRBV2
ASTRGRGIGEKLF | TRBJ1-4 | 13 | TRBV2
ASRDRVGEGNQPQH | TRBJ1-5 | 14 | TRBV6-1